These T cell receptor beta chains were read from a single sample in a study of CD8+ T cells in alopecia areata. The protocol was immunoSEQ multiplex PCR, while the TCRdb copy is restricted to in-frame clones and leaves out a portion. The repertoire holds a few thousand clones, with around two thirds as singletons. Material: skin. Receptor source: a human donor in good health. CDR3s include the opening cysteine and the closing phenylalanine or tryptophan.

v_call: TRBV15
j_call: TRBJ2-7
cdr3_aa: CATRMGQGAGYEQYF

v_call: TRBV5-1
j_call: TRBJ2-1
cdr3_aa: CASSAHNEQFF

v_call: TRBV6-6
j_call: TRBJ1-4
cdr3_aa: CASSYSQGQLFF

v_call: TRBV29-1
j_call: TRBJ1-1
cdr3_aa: CSVEPKMNTEAFF

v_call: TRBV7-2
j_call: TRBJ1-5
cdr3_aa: CASGFGSNNQPQHF

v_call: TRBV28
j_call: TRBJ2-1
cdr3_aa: CASSLLGLTYNEQFF

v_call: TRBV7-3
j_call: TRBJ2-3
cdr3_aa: CASSLAGATDTQYF

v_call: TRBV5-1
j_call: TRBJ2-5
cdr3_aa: CASSFAGLQETQYF

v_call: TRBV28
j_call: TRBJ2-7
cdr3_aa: CASSPVWGQNYEQYF

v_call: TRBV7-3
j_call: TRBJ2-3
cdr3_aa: CASSLTAATDTQYF

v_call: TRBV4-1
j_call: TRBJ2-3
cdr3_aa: CASSQDLNTQYF

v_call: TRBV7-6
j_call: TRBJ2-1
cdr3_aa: CASSLDPDERGEQFF

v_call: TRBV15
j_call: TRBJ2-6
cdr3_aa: CTTSRDRIGANVLTF

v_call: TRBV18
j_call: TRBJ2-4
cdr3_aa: CASSPLAGASQDKNIQYF

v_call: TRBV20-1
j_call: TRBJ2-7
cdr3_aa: CSARDRDVEYF

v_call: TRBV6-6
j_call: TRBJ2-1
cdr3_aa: CACRGPNSYNEQFF

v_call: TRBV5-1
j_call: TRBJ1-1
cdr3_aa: CASSSPGNTEAFF